The clone carrying this T cell receptor beta chain has more than one count but fewer than ten. Its antigen is as yet unknown. The source of the sample is a study of CD4 T cells in relation to SARS-CoV-2 and coronaviruses. The CDR3 runs to 13 residues. The V end lost 3 bases, the J end lost 2 bases, and 7 bases lay between the germline ends. CDR1 is SGHRS, CDR2 YFSETQ, per germline. The unexposed donors gave CD4+ T cells in about 2010-2019, prior to COVID-19. After about 10 days of culture, CD4+ T cells were isolated. On days 3 and 7, cultures got half fresh IL-2 medium. The protocol was immunoSEQ multiplex PCR, while the TCRdb copy is restricted to in-frame clones and leaves out a portion. Among 15,000 to 20,000 clones, about 80% were seen once, and the ten largest hold about 33%.

What was sequenced was CD4+ T cells from PBMCs, cultured in vitro. The sequence was obtained from a human donor in good health. The genes are TRBV5-1 and TRBJ2-3; D gene ambiguous. CDR3 sequence reads: CASSSMPTDTQYF. The CDR3 DNA follows: TGCGCCAGCAGCTCTATGCCCACAGATACGCAGTATTTT.